These 16 T cell receptor beta chains were all obtained from the same sample, sequenced in a study of blood T cell repertoires in COVID-19. TCRdb's copy holds only in-frame clones and misses some; the assay was immunoSEQ multiplex PCR. The repertoire holds 140,000 to 150,000 clones, around nine tenths seen once, with 2.3% in the top ten. The sequencing sample was made of peripheral blood. Receptor source: a human donor in a cohort sampled during active COVID-19.

CDR3 region: CASLNGGRRGDSPLHF. CDR3 coding DNA: TGTGCCAGCCTTAATGGGGGGAGACGAGGGGATTCACCCCTCCACTTT. The chain carries TRBV28 and TRBJ1-6; TRBD1 might be the D (5 bases). V dropped 8 bases and J dropped 8 bases, with 22 bases sitting between them. Germline V gene lookup returns CDR1 MDHEN and CDR2 SYDVKM. CDR3 size: 16 residues.

This chain connects TRBV9 to TRBJ2-7; the D is unclear. The CDR3 has 13 amino acids. The germline V gene encodes CDR1 SGDLS and CDR2 YYNGEE. V was pared by 0 bases and J by 4 bases, with 8 bases between. The DNA for the CDR3 is TGTGCCAGCAGCGTAGGATTAGAATACGAGCAGTACTTC. The encoded protein is CASSVGLEYEQYF.

The chain uses TRBV30 and TRBJ2-1; tentatively, D is TRBD2 (6 bases). The V and J ends lost 2 bases and 5 bases respectively, with 13 bases between them. Germline CDR1 is GTSNPN and CDR2 is SVGIG (reference sequence). This CDR3 has 14 amino acids. As DNA, the CDR3 is TGTGCCTGGAGTCCCGGGAGCTACGACAATGAGCAGTTCTTC. Translated: CAWSPGSYDNEQFF.

The chain recombines TRBV6-5 with TRBJ1-2; D possibly corresponds to TRBD1 (5 bases). The V end lost 11 bases, the J end lost 8 bases, and 21 bases lay between the germline ends. The CDR3 covers 13 residues. In germline, CDR1 is MNHEY, CDR2 SVGAGI. CDR3 DNA: TGTGCCGTAAACCCCAGGGCGGCAAGGGGCTACACCTTC. It encodes CAVNPRAARGYTF.

The CDR3 sequence is CASSPLIAGQGASGNTIYF. As DNA, the CDR3 is TGTGCCAGCTCACCACTAATAGCGGGACAGGGGGCTTCTGGAAACACCATATATTTT. This chain joins TRBV18 and TRBJ1-3, with 12 bases identical to TRBD1. Germline CDR1 and CDR2: KGHSH and LQKENI. Trimming removed 1 base from V and 1 base from J; junction bases left unmatched: 8. The CDR3 is 19 residues long.

V and J are TRBV3-1 (or the pseudogene TRBV3-2) and TRBJ2-1; D might be TRBD1 (5 bases). Germline assignment: CDR1 LGHDT and CDR2 YNNKEL (reference sequence). The CDR3 is 14 amino acids. Trimming left V 2 bases short and J 1 base short, with 6 bases between. The CDR3 region is CASSQRGSYNEQFF. In DNA form, the CDR3 reads TGTGCCAGCAGCCAAAGGGGATCCTACAATGAGCAGTTCTTC.

The chain is built from TRBV6-5 and TRBJ1-2; no reliable D call. V was clipped by 4 bases and J by 4 bases, with 10 bases between them. The CDR3 runs to 13 residues. CDR1 and CDR2 from the germline V gene are MNHEY and SVGAGI. CDR3: CASSLSWSYGYTF. The CDR3 DNA reads as TGTGCCAGCAGTTTGTCGTGGAGCTATGGCTACACCTTC.

The chain couples TRBV18 to TRBJ1-1, with D possibly being TRBD1 (5 bases). CDR3 length: 15 residues. The V end was cut by 0 bases, the J end by 4 bases, with 12 bases between. Germline V gene data show CDR1 as KGHSH and CDR2 as LQKENI. This chain's CDR3 is CASSPPTAGGTEAFF. The CDR3 DNA is TGTGCCAGCTCACCACCGACTGCCGGGGGCACTGAAGCTTTCTTT. Full variable domain (missing parts from reference TRBV18 and TRBJ1-1): NAGVMQNPRHLVRRRGQEARLRCSPMKGHSHVYWYRQLPEEGLKFMVYLQKENIIDESGMPKERFSAEFPKEGPSILRIQQVVRGDSAAYFCASSPPTAGGTEAFFGQGTRLTVV.

A few counts support this clone. V gene TRBV9 combines with J gene TRBJ2-2; 7 positions agree with TRBD2. CDR3 length: 15 residues. The germline CDR1 and CDR2 sequences are SGDLS and YYNGEE. J was trimmed by 6 bases and V by 4 bases; bases with no gene match: 9. The CDR3, as DNA: TGTGCCAGCAGCCAGGGACTATCTGTTTCCGGGGAGCTGTTTTTT. Protein: CASSQGLSVSGELFF.

This chain uses TRBV28 with TRBJ2-1; 10 bases are a match to TRBD2. The CDR3 length is 18 residues. CDR1 and CDR2 from the germline V gene are MDHEN and SYDVKM. V lost 6 bases and J lost 0; bases outside the gene matches: 11. The CDR3 loop reads CASRPGGAGGSSYNEQFF. CDR3 DNA: TGTGCCAGCAGACCCGGCGGAGCGGGGGGGAGCTCCTACAATGAGCAGTTCTTC.

The rearrangement links TRBV19 to TRBJ1-1, with D possibly TRBD1 on 6 matching bases. This CDR3 has 15 amino acids. The germline V and J ends were trimmed by 5 bases and 1 base, with 14 bases remaining between them. Germline lookup yields CDR1 LNHDA and CDR2 SQIVND (reference sequence). The CDR3, as DNA: TGTGCCAGTAGTCAACAGGGTTCCCCGAACACTGAAGCTTTCTTT. Amino acid sequence: CASSQQGSPNTEAFF.

V is TRBV18 and J is TRBJ2-7; 9 nucleotides agree with TRBD2. The CDR3 spans 16 residues. In germline, CDR1 is KGHSH, CDR2 LQKENI. The ends lost 2 bases at V and 3 bases at J; junction bases unmatched: 8. The chain's CDR3 is CASSPMASGMLYEQYF. Written as DNA, the CDR3 is TGTGCCAGCTCACCAATGGCTAGCGGGATGCTCTACGAGCAGTACTTC.

The chain uses TRBV27 and TRBJ1-2, with 9 positions matching TRBD1. The CDR3 totals 14 residues. V gave up 4 bases and J gave up 7 bases; unmatched junction bases: 7. Germline CDR1 MNHEY, CDR2 SMNVEV (reference sequence). This CDR3 reads CASSSRTGEVGYTF. For the CDR3, the DNA is TGTGCCAGCAGTTCAAGGACAGGGGAAGTTGGCTACACCTTC.

The chain has TRBV10-3 and TRBJ2-1; the D gene is possibly TRBD1 (7 bases). Germline CDR1 is ENHRY and CDR2 is SYGVKD. The germline V and J ends were trimmed by 3 bases and 9 bases, with 21 bases remaining between them. The CDR3 length is 16 residues. This CDR3 reads CAISDVSGRGRAEQFF. CDR3 nucleotide sequence: TGTGCCATCAGTGATGTTAGCGGAAGGGGGCGGGCTGAGCAGTTCTTC.

This rearrangement joins TRBV2 to TRBJ1-1; TRBD1 agrees at 7 bases. There are 14 residues in the CDR3. The germline gives CDR1 SNHLY, CDR2 FYNNEI. V shed 6 bases, J shed 4 bases, and the junction held 8 bases outside the gene matches. CDR3 protein: CASSRRGAGTEAFF. Here the CDR3 DNA reads TGTGCCAGCAGCCGCAGGGGGGCTGGCACTGAAGCTTTCTTT.

The chain recombines TRBV3-1 (or the pseudogene TRBV3-2) with TRBJ2-1; 8 positions agree with TRBD2. The length of the CDR3 is 15 residues. Germline assignment: CDR1 LGHDT and CDR2 YNNKEL (reference sequence). The ends lost 0 bases at V and 7 bases at J; junction bases unmatched: 5. This CDR3 is CASSQEVAGRNEQFF. The CDR3 nucleotides read TGTGCCAGCAGCCAAGAGGTAGCGGGGAGGAATGAGCAGTTCTTC.